The present T cell receptor (beta chain) was sequenced within a study of cytomegalovirus exposure and HLA in healthy donors. Regarding the study as a whole: Earlier results showed most TCR beta V segments being productive about 87% or about 30% of the time. What a later analysis reportedly showed was that an Asian-associated ancestry cluster had fewer N-insertions than the roughly 720-donor mean. Highly shared sequence variants in one cluster were likely a sequencing artifact.

A multiplex PCR was run with 60 Vbeta primers and 13 Jbeta primers. Clones were sequenced by immunoSEQ multiplex PCR, and TCRdb holds only the in-frame ones, with some missing. Of about 160,000 clones detected, around 78% appear once; the ten largest clones hold under 2%. Points on this clone: Its antigen remains unidentified.

Healthy bone marrow donors supplied every sample. The specimen sequenced was PBMCs. The receptor was isolated from a woman aged 18-29 years in good health and CMV-seronegative.

Here the CDR3 reads CASSVVPGGVQETQYF. The CDR3 DNA reads TGTGCCAGCAGCGTAGTGCCAGGGGGAGTCCAAGAGACCCAGTACTTC. The V gene is TRBV9, the J gene TRBJ2-5; TRBD1 agrees at 7 bases. The ends lost 0 bases at V and 1 base at J; junction bases unmatched: 6. Germline CDR1 and CDR2: SGDLS and YYNGEE. The CDR3 contains 16 residues.